The 11 T cell receptor beta chains presented below share a single source sample, sequenced in a study of control samples from healthy donors and cancer patients. Using immunoSEQ multiplex PCR, the repertoire was profiled, and TCRdb retains in-frame clones only, with some absent. The sample records roughly 150,000 clones, 93% being singletons. What was sequenced was blood. These receptors originate from a man aged 45-65 years in good health.

The chain combines TRBV12-3 or TRBV12-4 with TRBJ1-1; D not resolved. The CDR3 sequence is 10 residues long. Trimming took off 8 bases at V and 6 bases at J, with 7 bases between the two ends. The CDR3 here is CASLKAEAFF. CDR3 bases: TGTGCCAGCCTGAAGGCTGAAGCTTTCTTT.

DNA for the CDR3: TGTGCCAGCAGCTTGGTCCACAAAGGGGACACCATATATTTT. Protein: CASSLVHKGDTIYF. V gene TRBV5-6 combines with J gene TRBJ1-3, with D possibly matching TRBD1 (5 bases). The CDR3 loop spans 14 amino acids. The germline CDR1 and CDR2 sequences are SGHDT and YYEEEE. Trimming shortened V by 0 bases and J by 8 bases, and 12 bases separated the two germline ends.

V and J are TRBV11-2 and TRBJ1-3; possibly TRBD1 for D (6 bases). CDR1 is SGHAT, CDR2 FQNNGV, per germline. This CDR3 has 15 residues. Trimming pared 5 bases from V and 0 bases from J, leaving 11 bases between. This CDR3 is CASSPDRLSGNTIYF. CDR3 nucleotides: TGTGCCAGCAGCCCAGACAGGCTCTCTGGAAACACCATATATTTT. Full variable domain (missing parts from reference TRBV11-2 and TRBJ1-3): EAGVAQSPRYKIIEKRQSVAFWCNPISGHATLYWYQQILGQGPKLLIQFQNNGVVDDSQLPKDRFSAERLKGVDSTLKIQPAKLEDSAVYLCASSPDRLSGNTIYFGEGSWLTVV.

The chain links TRBV6-6 to TRBJ2-3, with 14 nucleotides matching TRBD2. The germline gives CDR1 MNHNY, CDR2 SVGAGI (reference sequence). This CDR3 is built from 16 residues. The V and J ends lost 4 bases and 5 bases, in that order; junction bases with no gene match: 5. CDR3 residues: CASSLGTSGSLDTQYF. CDR3 sequence (DNA): TGTGCCAGCAGTTTAGGGACTAGCGGGAGTTTAGATACGCAGTATTTT.

This rearrangement joins TRBV3-1 (or the pseudogene TRBV3-2) to TRBJ1-2; D is ambiguous. Germline V gene lookup returns CDR1 LGHDT and CDR2 YNNKEL (reference sequence). The V gene lost 1 base and the J gene lost 2 bases, with 2 bases spanning the gap. The CDR3 runs 12 residues. The CDR3 nucleotides read TGTGCCAGCAGCCAAGCAAACTATGGCTACACCTTC. Its protein product is CASSQANYGYTF.

The V call is TRBV6-6, the J call TRBJ1-1; D uncertain. Germline lookup yields CDR1 MNHNY and CDR2 SVGAGI (reference sequence). Trimming removed 7 bases at V and 1 base at J, with 10 bases between. This CDR3 has 13 residues. The CDR3 sequence: CASNRKGNTEAFF. CDR3 DNA: TGTGCCAGCAATCGGAAGGGGAACACTGAAGCTTTCTTT.

V and J are TRBV5-1 and TRBJ2-1; 9 bases line up with TRBD2. The CDR3 length is 18 residues. V shed 0 bases and J 8 bases; nucleotides not matched to a gene: 15. Looked up from germline, CDR1 is SGHRS and CDR2 is YFSETQ. CDR3 in DNA: TGCGCCAGCAGCTTGGGTGGCGGCGGGAGGGCCCTAGTAGATGAGCAGTTCTTC. It specifies CASSLGGGGRALVDEQFF.

The chain employs TRBV5-5 and TRBJ1-3, with D possibly being TRBD1 (5 bases). The CDR3 has 15 residues. Germline V CDR1 and CDR2: SGHKS, YYEKEE (reference sequence). Trimming left V 8 bases short and J 0 bases short, with 15 bases between. The CDR3 sequence is CARDHRQTSGNTIYF. CDR3 DNA: TGTGCCAGGGATCACAGGCAAACCTCTGGAAACACCATATATTTT. The entire variable domain, with the rest obtained from reference TRBV5-5 and TRBJ1-3, is as follows: DAGVTQSPTHLIKTRGQQVTLRCSPISGHKSVSWYQQVLGQGPQFIFQYYEKEERGRGNFPDRFSARQFPNYSSELNVNALLLGDSALYLCARDHRQTSGNTIYFGEGSWLTVV.

This clone was seen a single time. CDR3 region: CASSYGWRGTYNEQFF. In DNA, the CDR3 is TGTGCCAGCAGTTACGGTTGGCGGGGGACCTACAATGAGCAGTTCTTC. This chain connects TRBV6-2 or TRBV6-3 to TRBJ2-1, with 7 bases matching TRBD2. V shed 2 bases and J 2 bases; nucleotides not matched to a gene: 6. This CDR3 is 16 amino acids long. Germline assignment: CDR1 MNHEY and CDR2 SVGEGT.

The rearrangement links TRBV3-1 (or the pseudogene TRBV3-2) to TRBJ1-5; no reliable D call. Germline assignment: CDR1 LGHDT and CDR2 YNNKEL (reference sequence). The CDR3 sequence is 14 residues long. The germline V and J ends were trimmed by 0 bases and 3 bases, with 6 bases remaining between them. In DNA, the CDR3 is TGTGCCAGCAGCCAAGACAGGCACAATCAGCCCCAGCATTTT. This sequence encodes CASSQDRHNQPQHF.

This clone showed up just once. At the DNA level, this CDR3 is encoded by other sequences in the same sample as well. The CDR3 loop reads CASSPGGETQYF. Written as DNA, the CDR3 is TGTGCCAGCAGCCCCGGGGGAGAGACCCAGTACTTC. This chain joins TRBV6-5 and TRBJ2-5; TRBD2 might be the D (6 bases). Germline loops: CDR1 MNHEY, CDR2 SVGAGI. The CDR3 length is 12 residues. V shed 6 bases and J shed 4 bases, with 9 bases lying between them.